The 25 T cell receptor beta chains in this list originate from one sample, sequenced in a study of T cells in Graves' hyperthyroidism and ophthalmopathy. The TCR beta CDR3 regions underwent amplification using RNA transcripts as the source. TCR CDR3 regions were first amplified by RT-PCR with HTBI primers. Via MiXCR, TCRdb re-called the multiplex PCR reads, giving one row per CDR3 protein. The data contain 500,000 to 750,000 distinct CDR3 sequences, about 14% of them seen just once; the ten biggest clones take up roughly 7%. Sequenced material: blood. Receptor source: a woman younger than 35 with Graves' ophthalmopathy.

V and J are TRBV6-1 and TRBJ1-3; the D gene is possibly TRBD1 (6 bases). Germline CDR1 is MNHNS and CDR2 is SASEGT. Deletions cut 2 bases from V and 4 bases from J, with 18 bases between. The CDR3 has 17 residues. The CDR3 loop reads CASSERGVRTVGNTIYF. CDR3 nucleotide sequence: TGTGCCAGCAGTGAAAGGGGGGTACGGACAGTAGGAAACACCATATATTTT.

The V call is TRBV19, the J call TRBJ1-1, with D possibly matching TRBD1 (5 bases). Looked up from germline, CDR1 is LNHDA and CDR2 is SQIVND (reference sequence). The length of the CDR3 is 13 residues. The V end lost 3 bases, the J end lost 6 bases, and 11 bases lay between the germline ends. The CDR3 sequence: CASSMALGPEAFF. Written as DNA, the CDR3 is TGTGCCAGTAGTATGGCGTTGGGGCCTGAAGCTTTCTTT.

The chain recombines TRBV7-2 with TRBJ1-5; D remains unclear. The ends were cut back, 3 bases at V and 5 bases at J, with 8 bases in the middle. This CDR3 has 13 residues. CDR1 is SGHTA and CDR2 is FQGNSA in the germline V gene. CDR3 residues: CASSFTNDQPQHF. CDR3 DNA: TGTGCCAGCAGCTTCACCAATGATCAGCCCCAGCATTTT.

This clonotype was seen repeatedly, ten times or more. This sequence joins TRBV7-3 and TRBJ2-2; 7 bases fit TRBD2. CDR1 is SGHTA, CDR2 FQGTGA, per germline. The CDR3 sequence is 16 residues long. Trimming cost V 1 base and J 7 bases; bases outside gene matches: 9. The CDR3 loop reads CASSLIGREFGGELFF. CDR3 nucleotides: TGTGCCAGCAGCTTAATTGGGCGGGAGTTTGGCGGGGAGCTGTTTTTT.

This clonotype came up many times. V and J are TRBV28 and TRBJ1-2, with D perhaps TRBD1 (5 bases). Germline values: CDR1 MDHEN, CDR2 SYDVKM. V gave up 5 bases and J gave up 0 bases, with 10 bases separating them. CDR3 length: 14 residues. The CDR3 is CASSGGGANYGYTF. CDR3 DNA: TGTGCCAGCAGTGGGGGGGGAGCTAACTATGGCTACACCTTC.

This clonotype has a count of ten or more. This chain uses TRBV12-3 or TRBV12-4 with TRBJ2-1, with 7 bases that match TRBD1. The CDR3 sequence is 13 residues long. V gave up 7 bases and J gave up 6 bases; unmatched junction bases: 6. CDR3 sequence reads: CASNPSGGNEQFF. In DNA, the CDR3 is TGTGCCAGCAACCCATCAGGGGGCAATGAGCAGTTCTTC.

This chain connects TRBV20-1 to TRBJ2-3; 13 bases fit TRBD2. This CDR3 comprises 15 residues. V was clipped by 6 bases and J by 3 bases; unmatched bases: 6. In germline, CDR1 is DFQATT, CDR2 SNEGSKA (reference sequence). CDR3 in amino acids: CSARGTSGTTDTQYF. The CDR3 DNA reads TGCAGTGCCCGTGGGACTAGCGGGACAACAGATACGCAGTATTTT.

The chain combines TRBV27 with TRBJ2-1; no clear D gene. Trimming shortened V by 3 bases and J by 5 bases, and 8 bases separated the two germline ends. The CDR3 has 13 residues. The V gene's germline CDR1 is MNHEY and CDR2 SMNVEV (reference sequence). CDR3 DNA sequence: TGTGCCAGCAGTTTTCCTTCCGACAATGAGCAGTTCTTC. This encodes CASSFPSDNEQFF.

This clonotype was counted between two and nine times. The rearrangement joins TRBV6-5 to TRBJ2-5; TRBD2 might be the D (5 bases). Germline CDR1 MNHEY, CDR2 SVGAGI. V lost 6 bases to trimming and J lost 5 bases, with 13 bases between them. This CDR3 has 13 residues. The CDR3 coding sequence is TGTGCCAGCAGCCACGGACTCCCGGAGACCCAGTACTTC. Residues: CASSHGLPETQYF.

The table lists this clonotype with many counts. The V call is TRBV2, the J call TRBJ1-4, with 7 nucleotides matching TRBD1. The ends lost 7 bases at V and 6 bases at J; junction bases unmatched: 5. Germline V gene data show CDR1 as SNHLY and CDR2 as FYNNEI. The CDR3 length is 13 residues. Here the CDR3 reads CASKNRGHEKLFF. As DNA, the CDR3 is TGTGCCAGCAAGAACAGGGGCCATGAAAAACTGTTTTTT.

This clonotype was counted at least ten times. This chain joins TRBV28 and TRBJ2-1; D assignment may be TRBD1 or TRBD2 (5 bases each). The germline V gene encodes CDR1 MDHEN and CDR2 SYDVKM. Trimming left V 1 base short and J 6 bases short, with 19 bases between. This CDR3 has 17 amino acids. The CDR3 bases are TGTGCCAGCAGTTTATTTTGGTGGGACGCTTCAATCAATGAGCAGTTCTTC. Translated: CASSLFWWDASINEQFF.

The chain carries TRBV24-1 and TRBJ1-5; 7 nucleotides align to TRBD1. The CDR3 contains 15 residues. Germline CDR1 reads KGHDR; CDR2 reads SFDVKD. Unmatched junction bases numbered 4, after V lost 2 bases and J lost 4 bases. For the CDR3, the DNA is TGTGCCACCAGTGATTCCTCAGGGGGGAATCAGCCCCAGCATTTT. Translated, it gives CATSDSSGGNQPQHF.

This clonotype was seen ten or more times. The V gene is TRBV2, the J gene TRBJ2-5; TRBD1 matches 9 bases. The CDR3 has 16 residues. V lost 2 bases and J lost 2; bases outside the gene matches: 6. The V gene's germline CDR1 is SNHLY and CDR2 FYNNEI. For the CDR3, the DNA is TGTGCCAGCAGTGAATCGACAGGGGGGAAGCAAGAGACCCAGTACTTC. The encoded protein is CASSESTGGKQETQYF.

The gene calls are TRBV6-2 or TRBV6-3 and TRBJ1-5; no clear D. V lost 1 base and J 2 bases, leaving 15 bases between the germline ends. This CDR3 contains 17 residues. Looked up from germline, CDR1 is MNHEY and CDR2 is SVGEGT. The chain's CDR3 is CASSYFRPGIGNQPQHF. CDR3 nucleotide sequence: TGTGCCAGCAGTTACTTTCGCCCGGGGATTGGCAATCAGCCCCAGCATTTT.

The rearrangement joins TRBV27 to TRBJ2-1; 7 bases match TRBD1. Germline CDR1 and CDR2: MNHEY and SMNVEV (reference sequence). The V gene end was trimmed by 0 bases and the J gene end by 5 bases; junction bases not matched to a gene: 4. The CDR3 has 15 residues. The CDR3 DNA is TGTGCCAGCAGTTTATCTCGGACAGGTAACAATGAGCAGTTCTTC. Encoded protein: CASSLSRTGNNEQFF.

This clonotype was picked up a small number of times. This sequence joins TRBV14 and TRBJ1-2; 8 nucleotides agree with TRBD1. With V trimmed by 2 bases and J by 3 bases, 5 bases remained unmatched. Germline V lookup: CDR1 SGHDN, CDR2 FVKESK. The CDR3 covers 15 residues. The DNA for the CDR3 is TGTGCCAGCAGCCAATTACAGGGGGTAGACTATGGCTACACCTTC. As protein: CASSQLQGVDYGYTF.

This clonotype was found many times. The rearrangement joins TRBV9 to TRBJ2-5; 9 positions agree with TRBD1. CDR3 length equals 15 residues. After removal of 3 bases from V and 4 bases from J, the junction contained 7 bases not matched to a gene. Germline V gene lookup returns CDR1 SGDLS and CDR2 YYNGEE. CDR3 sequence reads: CASSAPGTGTETQYF. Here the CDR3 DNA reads TGTGCCAGCAGCGCGCCCGGGACAGGGACAGAGACCCAGTACTTC.

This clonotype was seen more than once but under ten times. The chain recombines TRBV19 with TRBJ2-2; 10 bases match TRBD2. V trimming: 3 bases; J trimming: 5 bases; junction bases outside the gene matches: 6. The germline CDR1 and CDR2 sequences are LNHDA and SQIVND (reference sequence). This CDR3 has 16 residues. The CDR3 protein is CASSILTSGNTGELFF. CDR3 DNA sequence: TGTGCCAGTAGTATTCTTACTAGCGGGAATACCGGGGAGCTGTTTTTT.

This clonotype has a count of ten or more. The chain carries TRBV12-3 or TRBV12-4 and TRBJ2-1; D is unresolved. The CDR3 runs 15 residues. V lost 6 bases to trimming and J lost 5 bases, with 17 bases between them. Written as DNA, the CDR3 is TGTGCCAGCAGGGGCTTCACCTTGCCCCACAATGAGCAGTTCTTC. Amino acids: CASRGFTLPHNEQFF.

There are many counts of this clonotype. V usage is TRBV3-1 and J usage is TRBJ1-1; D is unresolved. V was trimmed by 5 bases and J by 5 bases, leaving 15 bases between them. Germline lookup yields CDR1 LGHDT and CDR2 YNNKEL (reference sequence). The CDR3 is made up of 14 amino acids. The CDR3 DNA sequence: TGTGCCAGCAGCACTACGGGAGGTCCTACTGAAGCTTTCTTT. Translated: CASSTTGGPTEAFF.

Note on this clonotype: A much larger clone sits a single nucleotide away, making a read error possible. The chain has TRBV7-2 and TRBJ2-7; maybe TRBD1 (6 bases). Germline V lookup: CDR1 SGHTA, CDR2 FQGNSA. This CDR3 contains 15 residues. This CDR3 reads CASGLAQGAFYEQYF. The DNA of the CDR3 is TGTGCCAGCGGCTTAGCACAGGGAGCGTTCTACGAGCAGTACTTC.

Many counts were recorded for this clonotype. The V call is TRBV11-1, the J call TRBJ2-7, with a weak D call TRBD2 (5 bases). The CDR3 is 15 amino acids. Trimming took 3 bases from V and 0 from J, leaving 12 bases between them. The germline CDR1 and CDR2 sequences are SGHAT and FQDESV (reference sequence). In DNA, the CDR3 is TGTGCCAGCAGCTTTACCGACGGGGACTCCTACGAGCAGTACTTC. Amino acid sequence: CASSFTDGDSYEQYF.

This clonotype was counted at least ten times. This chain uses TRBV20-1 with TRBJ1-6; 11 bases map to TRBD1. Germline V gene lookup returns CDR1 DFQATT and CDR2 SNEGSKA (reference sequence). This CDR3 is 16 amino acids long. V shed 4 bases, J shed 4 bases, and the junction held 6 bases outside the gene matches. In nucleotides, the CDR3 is TGCAGTGCTACTGGACAGGGGGCGAGGTATAATTCACCCCTCCACTTT. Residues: CSATGQGARYNSPLHF.

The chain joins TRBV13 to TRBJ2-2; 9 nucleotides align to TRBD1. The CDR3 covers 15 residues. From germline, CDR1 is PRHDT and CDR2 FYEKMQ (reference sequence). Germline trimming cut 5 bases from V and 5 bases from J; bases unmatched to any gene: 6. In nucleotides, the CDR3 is TGTGCCAGCAGCCCAGACAGGGGGTCAACCGGGGAGCTGTTTTTT. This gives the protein CASSPDRGSTGELFF.

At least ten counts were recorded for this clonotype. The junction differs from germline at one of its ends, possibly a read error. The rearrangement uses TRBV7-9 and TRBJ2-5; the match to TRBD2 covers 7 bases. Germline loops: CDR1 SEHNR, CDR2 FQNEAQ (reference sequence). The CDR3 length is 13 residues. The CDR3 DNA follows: TGTGCCAGCAGCTCGACTAGCCAACAGACCCAGTACTTC. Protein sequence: CASSSTSQQTQYF.